This T cell receptor (beta chain) was observed in a study of beta chain features in type 1 diabetes. Study findings and constraints: Equally in patients and controls, shorter templates might have been favored by PCR. Significant though moderate, a shortening of TCRB CDR3s appeared in all four CD4+ subsets of Type 1 diabetes patients. Patients' naive, central memory and Treg TCRB repertoires seemed closer to one another than those of healthy donors.

This clone was counted ten times or more. Its antigen is undetermined. Investigators reverse transcribed all isolated RNA, so they sequenced expressed TCRB transcripts. Repertoires were generated with immunoSEQ multiplex PCR, while TCRdb's copy carries only in-frame clones and drops some. Of almost 350,000 clones in the sample, roughly 8.8% are singletons; the top ten hold roughly 1%. V shed 2 bases and J 12 bases; nucleotides not matched to a gene: 7. Per germline, CDR1 SNHLY and CDR2 FYNNEI. The CDR3 totals 13 residues. This receptor was obtained from a man aged 30-40 years with type 1 diabetes. Source material: central memory CD4+ T cells from blood. The J gene is TRBJ2-1, the V gene TRBV2, with 7 bases identical to TRBD1. DNA of the CDR3: TGTGCCAGCAGTGAACCCAGGGGACAGTCGCAGTTCTTC. Translating it yields CASSEPRGQSQFF.